This TCR beta chain was sequenced in a study of T cell repertoires in cytomegalovirus infection. Study background: TCR beta signatures that were public indicated CMV infection and matching HLA type.

MiXCR, run by TCRdb on the reads, gives a single entry per CDR3 protein. The sample holds under 350,000 distinct CDR3 sequences; 9.5% are singletons and the top ten take over 3.5%. This clonotype was picked up a small number of times. Germline loops: CDR1 SGHVS, CDR2 FNYEAQ. V gave up 5 bases and J gave up 1 base, with 11 bases separating them. This CDR3 contains 15 residues. The material sequenced was PBMCs. The TCR was taken from a human donor in good health (CMV status not recorded). Some clones in this sample may be carry-over from other donors' samples. The J gene is TRBJ2-2, the V gene TRBV7-6, with D possibly called TRBD1 or TRBD2 (6 bases each). As DNA, the CDR3 is TGTGCCAGCAGCGGGGGGCGTGGGAACACCGGGGAGCTGTTTTTT. Residues: CASSGGRGNTGELFF.